The present T cell receptor (beta chain) was sequenced within a study of a mutant IDH1 vaccine in newly diagnosed glioma. For the study at large: Patients were pretreated with radiotherapy, temozolomide, or both, mostly both.

Germline V gene lookup returns CDR1 SNHLY and CDR2 FYNNEI. The V and J ends lost 8 bases and 10 bases respectively, with 9 bases between them. The CDR3 consists of 11 residues. Described time point: baseline, week 1 (first vaccination visit). Treatment here: pre-vaccination baseline after standard-of-care therapy. Repertoires were generated with immunoSEQ multiplex PCR, while TCRdb's copy carries only in-frame clones and drops some. The sample lists some 100,000 clones, about four fifths occurring once. The sequencing used PBMCs, collected from a glioma patient treated with radiotherapy, temozolomide or both. The chain is built from TRBV2 and TRBJ1-6; D remains ambiguous. The receptor was isolated from a woman aged 45-60 years with glioma. As DNA, the CDR3 is TGTGCCAGCGGGAGGGAATCACCCCTCCACTTT. It codes for CASGRESPLHF.